This T cell receptor beta chain was recorded in a study of Graves' ophthalmopathy and Graves' hyperthyroidism (dated by TCRdb to 2017 to 2018). As for the study more broadly: Peripheral blood samples were taken at the time of initial diagnosis, before any treatment was given. To tell Graves' ophthalmopathy apart from Graves' hyperthyroidism, and to predict which patients would progress to ophthalmopathy, the study relied on TCR beta repertoire signatures. In total, some 140 blood samples were TCR-sequenced: approximately 42 ophthalmopathy, some 72 hyperthyroidism and about 17 hyperthyroidism-to-ophthalmopathy patients. To explore V-J signatures distinguishing ophthalmopathy from hyperthyroidism, a discovery set of under 110 patients (fewer than 45 ophthalmopathy, some 55 stable hyperthyroidism) was enrolled. An independent validation cohort comprised some 19 hyperthyroidism patients and some 16 patients who later progressed from hyperthyroidism to ophthalmopathy. T-cell repertoires of thyroid tissue and blood were compared in over 5 hyperthyroidism patients. After sampling, hyperthyroidism patients received methimazole starting at 30 mg daily, and ophthalmopathy patients received high-dose intravenous methylprednisolone. Broad study findings and their caveats: Sample size was not predetermined statistically, and investigators were not blinded to group allocation. In cross-validation, the 13-signature model distinguished ophthalmopathy from stable hyperthyroidism with 85% to 90% sensitivity and around 82% specificity, and in the test set the corresponding values were roughly 78% and 74%. Most expanded thyroid clonotypes with a frequency above 0.001 also appeared in blood, which suggests that blood repertoires may reflect the immune response in the thyroid. In validation, the model predicted ophthalmopathy progression with about 71% sensitivity and around 72% specificity; more than ten predicted patients were CT-confirmed with GO in a median of 6.5 months.

For repertoire sequencing, TCR beta CDR3 regions were amplified from RNA transcripts. HTBI primers and the Qiagen OneStep RT-PCR kit were used in a first-round RT-PCR, which was followed by a second-round multiplex PCR, size selection and purification. The libraries underwent paired-end sequencing with 100 bp reads on an Illumina HiSeq2000. On the study's bioinformatics: SOAPnuke was used for read processing, and reads with adapters, uncalled bases, a mean Phred below 15, or no exact constant-primer or identifier match were discarded. High-quality paired reads were merged with COPE v1.2.5. Unique nucleotide sequences were defined as clonotypes and aligned to IMGT TRB V, D and J references using MiTCR v1.1. The analysis was limited to V-J combinations with a frequency above 0.0001, which together covered 99.2% of the repertoires. A TCR clonal expansion and chaos score per V-J combination was defined as the ratio of F50 clonal expansion to chaos observed in the TCRdist matrix. Welch's t-statistics and random forest were used to reduce features to 10 to 15 V-J combinations, which were fed into a naive Bayes classifier. The similarity between thyroid and blood repertoires was quantified using the Morisita-Horn index. Clones were called with MiXCR by TCRdb after fastp trimmed the public reads at Q25, and only in-frame beta chains were retained. Rows are unified per CDR3 protein, each entry keeping the most common DNA and genes. The V and J calls and clone size come from TCRdb's table, not from the authors' own analysis. In this sample the table shows 350,000 or so distinct CDR3 sequences, 15% to 20% of which occur a single time. The ten largest make up roughly an eighth of the sample.

CDR1 and CDR2, looked up from the germline V gene, are SGHTA and FQGNSA. The CDR3 holds 14 amino acids from the cysteine to the phenylalanine. Here the CDR3 DNA is all that survives: 42 bases in frame from base 1. At the junction V is shortened by 5 bases and J by 4 bases; bases outside the gene matches: 7. The ophthalmopathy patients had moderately to severely active disease, with a Clinical Activity Score of 3 or higher, a NOSPECS grade of 4 or higher, and a disease duration of less than 3 months. Patients with other autoimmune diseases, uncontrolled infections, pregnancy or lactation were excluded from the study. Diagnosis was based on clinical symptoms, serum thyroxine, TRAb, thyroid ultrasound and orbital computed tomography. Ficoll-Paque density gradient centrifugation was used to isolate PBMCs from around 10 ml of fresh peripheral blood. Total RNA was extracted with Trizol reagent and quality-checked on an Agilent 2100 Bioanalyzer.

This clonotype was counted ten times or more. Its antigen specificity is not known. No quality values exist for individual bases; no much larger clone is one base distant. The source of this sequence is an adult man with Graves' ophthalmopathy. Material for sequencing was peripheral blood. The chain employs TRBV7-2 and TRBJ1-2; 7 central bases correspond to TRBD1. The DNA is as follows: TGTGCCAGCAGCCCCCAGACAGGGACCTATGGCTACACCTTC. It is translated as CASSPQTGTYGYTF. This CDR3, with the reference TRBV7-2 and TRBJ1-2 proteins standing in past its ends, gives the full variable domain GAGVSQSPSNKVTEKGKDVELRCDPISGHTALYWYRQSLGQGLEFLIYFQGNSAPDKSGLPSDRFSAERTGGSVSTLTIQRTQQEDSAVYLCASSPQTGTYGYTFGSGTRLTVV.